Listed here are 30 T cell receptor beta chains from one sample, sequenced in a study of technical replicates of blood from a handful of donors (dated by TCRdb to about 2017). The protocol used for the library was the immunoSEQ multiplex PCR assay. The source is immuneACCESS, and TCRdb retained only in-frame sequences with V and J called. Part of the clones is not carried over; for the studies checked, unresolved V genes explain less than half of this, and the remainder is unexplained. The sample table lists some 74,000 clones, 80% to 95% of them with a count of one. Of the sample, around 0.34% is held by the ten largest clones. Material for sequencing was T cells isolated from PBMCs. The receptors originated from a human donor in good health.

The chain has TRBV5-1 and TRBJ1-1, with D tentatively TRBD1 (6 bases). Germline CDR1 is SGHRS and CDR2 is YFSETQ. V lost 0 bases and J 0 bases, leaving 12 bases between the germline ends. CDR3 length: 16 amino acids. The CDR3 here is CASSLETGPLNTEAFF. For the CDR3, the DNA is TGCGCCAGCAGCTTGGAAACAGGGCCACTGAACACTGAAGCTTTCTTT.

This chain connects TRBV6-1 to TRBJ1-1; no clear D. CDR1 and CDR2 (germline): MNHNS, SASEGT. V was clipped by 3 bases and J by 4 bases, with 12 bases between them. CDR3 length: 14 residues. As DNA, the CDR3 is TGTGCCAGCAGTGACCCGGGTTGGTCCACTGAAGCTTTCTTT. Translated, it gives CASSDPGWSTEAFF.

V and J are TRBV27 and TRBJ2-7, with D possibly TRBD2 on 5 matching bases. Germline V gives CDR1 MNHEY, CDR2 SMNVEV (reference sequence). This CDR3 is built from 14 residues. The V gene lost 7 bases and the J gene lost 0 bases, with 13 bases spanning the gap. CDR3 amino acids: CASIGGFLSYEQYF. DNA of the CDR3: TGTGCCAGCATCGGCGGGTTCCTCTCCTACGAGCAGTACTTC.

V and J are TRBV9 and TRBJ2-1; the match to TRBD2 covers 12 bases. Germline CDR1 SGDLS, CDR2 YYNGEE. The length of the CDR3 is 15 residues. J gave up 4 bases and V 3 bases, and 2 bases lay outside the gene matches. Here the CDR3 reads CASSATSGSYNEQFF. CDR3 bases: TGTGCCAGCAGCGCGACTAGCGGGAGTTACAATGAGCAGTTCTTC.

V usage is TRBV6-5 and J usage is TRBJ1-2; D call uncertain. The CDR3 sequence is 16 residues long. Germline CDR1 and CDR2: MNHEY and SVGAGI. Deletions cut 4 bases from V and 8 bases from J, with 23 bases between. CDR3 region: CASSFRFESAMRGYTF. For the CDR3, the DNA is TGTGCCAGCAGTTTCCGATTCGAGTCGGCTATGCGGGGCTACACCTTC.

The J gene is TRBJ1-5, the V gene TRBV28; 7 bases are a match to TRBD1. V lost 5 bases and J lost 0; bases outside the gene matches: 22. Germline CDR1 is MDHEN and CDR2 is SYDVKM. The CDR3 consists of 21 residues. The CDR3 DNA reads TGTGCCAGCAGTCCTCAATTCTACAGGGGTAGGGCGAGATATAGCAATCAGCCCCAGCATTTT. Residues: CASSPQFYRGRARYSNQPQHF.

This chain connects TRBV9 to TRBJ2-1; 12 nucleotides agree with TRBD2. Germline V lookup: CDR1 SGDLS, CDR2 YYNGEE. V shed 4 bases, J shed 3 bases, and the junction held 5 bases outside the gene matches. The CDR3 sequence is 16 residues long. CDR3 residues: CASSPGLAGIYNEQFF. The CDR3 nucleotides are TGTGCCAGCAGCCCTGGACTAGCGGGGATCTACAATGAGCAGTTCTTC.

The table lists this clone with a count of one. The DNA for the CDR3 is TGTGCCAGCAGCGTGTCCCCTAGCGGGAGAGATTACAATGAGCAGTTCTTC. The encoded protein is CASSVSPSGRDYNEQFF. The chain carries TRBV9 and TRBJ2-1, with 10 bases matching TRBD2. CDR1 and CDR2 from the germline V gene are SGDLS and YYNGEE. The length of the CDR3 is 17 residues. The ends lost 2 bases at V and 4 bases at J; junction bases unmatched: 9.

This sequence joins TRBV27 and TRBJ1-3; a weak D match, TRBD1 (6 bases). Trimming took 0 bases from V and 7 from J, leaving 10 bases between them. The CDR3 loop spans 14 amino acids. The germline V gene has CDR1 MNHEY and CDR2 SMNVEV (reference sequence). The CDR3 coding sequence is TGTGCCAGCAGTTTATCAGGGACACTCAACACCATATATTTT. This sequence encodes CASSLSGTLNTIYF.

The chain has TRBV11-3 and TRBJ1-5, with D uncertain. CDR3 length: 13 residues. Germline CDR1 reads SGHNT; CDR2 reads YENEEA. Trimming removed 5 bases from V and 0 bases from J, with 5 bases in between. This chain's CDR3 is CASSDNSNQPQHF. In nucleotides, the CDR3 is TGTGCCAGCAGCGACAATAGCAATCAGCCCCAGCATTTT.

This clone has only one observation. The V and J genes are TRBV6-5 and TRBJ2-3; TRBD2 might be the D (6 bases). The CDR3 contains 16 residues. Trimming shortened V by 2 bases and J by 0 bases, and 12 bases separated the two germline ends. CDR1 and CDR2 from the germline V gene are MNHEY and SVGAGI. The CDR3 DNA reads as TGTGCCAGCAGTTACGGAGGGAGGCCTAGCACAGATACGCAGTATTTT. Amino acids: CASSYGGRPSTDTQYF.

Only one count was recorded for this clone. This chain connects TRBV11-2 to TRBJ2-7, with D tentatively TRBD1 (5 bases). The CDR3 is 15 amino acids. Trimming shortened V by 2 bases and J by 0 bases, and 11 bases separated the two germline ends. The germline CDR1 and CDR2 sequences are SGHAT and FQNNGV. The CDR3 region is CASSLTGHSSYEQYF. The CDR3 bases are TGTGCCAGCAGCTTAACAGGCCACTCCTCCTACGAGCAGTACTTC.

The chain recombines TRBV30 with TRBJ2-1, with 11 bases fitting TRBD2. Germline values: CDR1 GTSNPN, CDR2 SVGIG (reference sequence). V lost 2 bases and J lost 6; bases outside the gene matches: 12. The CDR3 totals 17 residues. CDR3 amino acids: CAWSSLLAGGIGNEQFF. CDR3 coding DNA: TGTGCCTGGAGTTCTCTCCTAGCGGGAGGAATTGGCAATGAGCAGTTCTTC.

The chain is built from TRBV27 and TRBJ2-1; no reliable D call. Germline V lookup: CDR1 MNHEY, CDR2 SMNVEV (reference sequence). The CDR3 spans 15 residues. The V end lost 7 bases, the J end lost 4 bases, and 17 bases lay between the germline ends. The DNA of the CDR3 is TGTGCCAGCACCCTAGGAACACCCAGATACAATGAGCAGTTCTTC. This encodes CASTLGTPRYNEQFF.

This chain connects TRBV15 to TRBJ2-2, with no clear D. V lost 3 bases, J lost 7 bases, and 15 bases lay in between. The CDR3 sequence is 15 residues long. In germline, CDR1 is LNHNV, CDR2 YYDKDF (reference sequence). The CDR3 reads CATSSVSGSYGELFF. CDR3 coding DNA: TGTGCCACCAGCAGTGTATCCGGGTCCTACGGGGAGCTGTTTTTT. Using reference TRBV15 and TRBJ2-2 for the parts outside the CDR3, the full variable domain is DAMVIQNPRYQVTQFGKPVTLSCSQTLNHNVMYWYQQKSSQAPKLLFHYYDKDFNNEADTPDNFQSRRPNTSFCFLDIRSPGLGDTAMYLCATSSVSGSYGELFFGEGSRLTVL.

CDR3 in amino acids: CATIRAGGFYNEQFF. DNA for the CDR3: TGTGCCACCATTCGAGCGGGCGGGTTCTACAATGAGCAGTTCTTC. The V gene is TRBV15, the J gene TRBJ2-1, with a possible D match to TRBD2 (6 bases). V lost 7 bases to trimming and J lost 3 bases, with 16 bases between them. The CDR3 consists of 15 residues. Germline V gene data show CDR1 as LNHNV and CDR2 as YYDKDF (reference sequence).

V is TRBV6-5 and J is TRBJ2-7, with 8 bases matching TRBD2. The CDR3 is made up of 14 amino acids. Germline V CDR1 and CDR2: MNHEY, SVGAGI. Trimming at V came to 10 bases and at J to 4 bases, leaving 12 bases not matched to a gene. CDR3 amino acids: CATRREGPPYEQYF. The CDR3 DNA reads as TGTGCCACCAGACGGGAGGGCCCCCCGTACGAGCAGTACTTC.

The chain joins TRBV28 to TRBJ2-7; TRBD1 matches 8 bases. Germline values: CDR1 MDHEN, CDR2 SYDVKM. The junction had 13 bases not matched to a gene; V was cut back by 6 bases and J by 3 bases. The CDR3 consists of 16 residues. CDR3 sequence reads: CASRPPRRGLHYEQYF. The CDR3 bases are TGTGCCAGCAGGCCCCCCCGCAGGGGGCTCCACTACGAGCAGTACTTC. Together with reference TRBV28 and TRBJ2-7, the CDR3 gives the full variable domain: DVKVTQSSRYLVKRTGEKVFLECVQDMDHENMFWYRQDPGLGLRLIYFSYDVKMKEKGDIPEGYSVSREKKERFSLILESASTNQTSMYLCASRPPRRGLHYEQYFGPGTRLTVT.

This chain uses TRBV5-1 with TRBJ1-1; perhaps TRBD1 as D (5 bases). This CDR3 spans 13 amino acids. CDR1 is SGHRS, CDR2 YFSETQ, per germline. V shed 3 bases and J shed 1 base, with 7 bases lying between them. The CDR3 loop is CASSSRGNTEAFF. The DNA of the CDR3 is TGCGCCAGCAGCTCTAGGGGGAACACTGAAGCTTTCTTT.

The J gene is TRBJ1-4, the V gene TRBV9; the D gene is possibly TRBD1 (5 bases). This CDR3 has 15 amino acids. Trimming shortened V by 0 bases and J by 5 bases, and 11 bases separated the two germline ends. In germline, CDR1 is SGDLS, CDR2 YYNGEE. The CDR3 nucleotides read TGTGCCAGCAGCGTAGAGGGGTCACGAAATGAAAAACTGTTTTTT. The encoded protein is CASSVEGSRNEKLFF.

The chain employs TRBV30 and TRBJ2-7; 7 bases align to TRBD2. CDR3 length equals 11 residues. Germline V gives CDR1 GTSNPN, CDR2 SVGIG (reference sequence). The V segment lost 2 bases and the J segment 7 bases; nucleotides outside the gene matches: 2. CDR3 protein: CAWSLREEQYF. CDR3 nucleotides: TGTGCCTGGAGTTTGCGGGAGGAGCAGTACTTC.

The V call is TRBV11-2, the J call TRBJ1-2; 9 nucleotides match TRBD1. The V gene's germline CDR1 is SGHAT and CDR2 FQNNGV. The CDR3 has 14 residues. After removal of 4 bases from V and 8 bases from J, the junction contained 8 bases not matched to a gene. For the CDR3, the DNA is TGTGCCAGCAGCTCATCTCGACAGGGGGACGGCTACACCTTC. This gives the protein CASSSSRQGDGYTF. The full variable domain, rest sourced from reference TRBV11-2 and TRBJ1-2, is EAGVAQSPRYKIIEKRQSVAFWCNPISGHATLYWYQQILGQGPKLLIQFQNNGVVDDSQLPKDRFSAERLKGVDSTLKIQPAKLEDSAVYLCASSSSRQGDGYTFGSGTRLTVV.

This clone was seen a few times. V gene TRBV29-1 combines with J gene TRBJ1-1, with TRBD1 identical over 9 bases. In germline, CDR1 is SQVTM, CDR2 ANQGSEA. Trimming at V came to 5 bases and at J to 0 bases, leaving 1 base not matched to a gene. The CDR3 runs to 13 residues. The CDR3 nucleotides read TGCAGCGTTCACAGGGGGCTGAACACTGAAGCTTTCTTT. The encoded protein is CSVHRGLNTEAFF.

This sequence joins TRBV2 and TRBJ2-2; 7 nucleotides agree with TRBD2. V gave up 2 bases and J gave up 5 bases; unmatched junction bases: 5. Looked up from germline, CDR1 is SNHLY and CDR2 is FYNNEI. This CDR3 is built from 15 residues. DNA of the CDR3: TGTGCCAGCAGTGAAAGGCTAGCGGCTACCGGGGAGCTGTTTTTT. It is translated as CASSERLAATGELFF. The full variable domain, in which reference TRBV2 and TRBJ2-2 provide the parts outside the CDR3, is EPEVTQTPSHQVTQMGQEVILRCVPISNHLYFYWYRQILGQKVEFLVSFYNNEISEKSEIFDDQFSVERPDGSNFTLKIRSTKLEDSAMYFCASSERLAATGELFFGEGSRLTVL.

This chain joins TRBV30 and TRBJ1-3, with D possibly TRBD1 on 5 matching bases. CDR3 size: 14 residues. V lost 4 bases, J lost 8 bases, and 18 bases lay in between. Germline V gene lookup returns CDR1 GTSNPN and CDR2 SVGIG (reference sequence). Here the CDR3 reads CAWNPPGLDDTIYF. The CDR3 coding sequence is TGTGCCTGGAATCCTCCGGGACTGGACGACACCATATATTTT.

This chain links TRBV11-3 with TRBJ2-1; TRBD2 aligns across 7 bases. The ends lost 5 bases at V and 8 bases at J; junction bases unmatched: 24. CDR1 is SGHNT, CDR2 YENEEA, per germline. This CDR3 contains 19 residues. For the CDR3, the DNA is TGTGCCAGCAGCCTCGACCGCGGTATGGCGGGAGATGGTCGGCATGAGCAGTTCTTC. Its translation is CASSLDRGMAGDGRHEQFF.

CDR3 sequence: CASSIVWAGTGGTGELFF. CDR3 nucleotides: TGTGCCAGTAGTATAGTTTGGGCCGGGACAGGGGGCACCGGGGAGCTGTTTTTT. This sequence joins TRBV19 and TRBJ2-2, with 11 nucleotides matching TRBD1. The CDR3 is 18 amino acids. With 1 base clipped from V and 4 bases from J, the junction kept 8 bases outside the gene matches. Germline values: CDR1 LNHDA, CDR2 SQIVND (reference sequence).

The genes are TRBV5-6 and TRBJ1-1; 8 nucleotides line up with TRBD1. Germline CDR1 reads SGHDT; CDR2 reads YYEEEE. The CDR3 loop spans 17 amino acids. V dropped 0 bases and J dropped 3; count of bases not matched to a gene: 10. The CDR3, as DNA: TGTGCCAGCAGCTTGGGGGTCACAGGGGGTATGGACACTGAAGCTTTCTTT. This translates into CASSLGVTGGMDTEAFF.

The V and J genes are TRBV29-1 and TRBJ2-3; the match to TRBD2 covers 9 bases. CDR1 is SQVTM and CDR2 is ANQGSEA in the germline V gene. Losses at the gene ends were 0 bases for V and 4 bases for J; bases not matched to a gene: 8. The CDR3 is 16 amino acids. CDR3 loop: CSVEDLREGLPDTQYF. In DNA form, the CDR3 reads TGCAGCGTTGAAGATCTGCGGGAGGGCCTTCCAGATACGCAGTATTTT.

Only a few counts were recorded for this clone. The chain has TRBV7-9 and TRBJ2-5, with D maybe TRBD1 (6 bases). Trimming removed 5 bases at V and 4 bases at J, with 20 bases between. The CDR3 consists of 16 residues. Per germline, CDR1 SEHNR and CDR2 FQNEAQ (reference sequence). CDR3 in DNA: TGTGCCAGCAGCATCTCTAACAGGGTAGAGGGAGAGACCCAGTACTTC. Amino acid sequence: CASSISNRVEGETQYF. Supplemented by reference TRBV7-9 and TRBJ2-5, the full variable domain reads DTGVSQNPRHKITKRGQNVTFRCDPISEHNRLYWYRQTLGQGPEFLTYFQNEAQLEKSRLLSDRFSAERPKGSFSTLEIQRTEQGDSAMYLCASSISNRVEGETQYFGPGTRLLVL.